This TCR beta chain came from a study of beta chain features in type 1 diabetes. The study's findings and limits: Type 1 diabetes patients showed a moderate but significant shortening of TCRB CDR3s in all four CD4+ subsets.

A CD45RO/CCR7/CD25/CD127/CD95/CD27 panel sorted naive, central memory, regulatory and stem cell-like memory CD4+ cells. Each population that was sorted was more than 95% pure. What was sequenced were expressed TCRB transcripts, since all of the isolated RNA had been reverse transcribed. Assay used: immunoSEQ multiplex PCR; TCRdb lists only in-frame clones, some missing. The sample consists of 150,000 to 180,000 clones, roughly 10% of them appearing once. The CDR3 has 14 residues. Germline V gene sequence: CDR1 PRHDT, CDR2 FYEKMQ (reference sequence). The junction had 6 bases not matched to a gene; V was cut back by 7 bases and J by 3 bases. Worth noting for this clone: Its specificity is unknown.

The clonotype comes from a man aged 18 to 29 in good health. The sample consisted of central memory CD4+ T cells from blood. This chain links TRBV13 with TRBJ2-7; 10 positions agree with TRBD1. CDR3 sequence reads: CASTLTGGGYEQYF. The CDR3 nucleotides read TGTGCCAGCACCTTGACAGGGGGCGGCTACGAGCAGTACTTC.